The 26 T cell receptor beta chains below were found in one sample sequenced in a study of CD8 T cells in ankylosing spondylitis. The study, taken as a whole, reports: For ankylosing spondylitis blood, a TCR beta motif of several highly homologous variants appeared characteristic.

No antigen has been identified for these receptors. TCRdb recomputed calls from the 5' RACE reads with MiXCR, one row per CDR3 protein. The profile shows about 840,000 distinct CDR3 sequences, 12% of them singletons. Sequencing was done on a sample of blood, either unsorted or a sorted T cell fraction (not recorded which). The receptors come from a male donor with ankylosing spondylitis.

DNA of the CDR3: TGTGCCAGCATCGCGGGCTATGGGGAAAAACTGTTTTTT. Translating it yields CASIAGYGEKLFF. J is TRBJ1-4 and V is TRBV12-3 or TRBV12-4, with D unresolved. Trimming shortened V by 7 bases and J by 8 bases, and 14 bases separated the two germline ends. The CDR3 contains 13 residues.

At least ten counts were recorded for this clonotype. The CDR3 here is CSAWWGSQETQYF. The CDR3 DNA sequence: TGCAGTGCATGGTGGGGAAGCCAAGAGACCCAGTACTTC. The chain recombines TRBV20-1 with TRBJ2-5; D uncertain. Trimming stripped 6 bases from V and 1 base from J, with 12 bases between. This CDR3 spans 13 amino acids. From germline, CDR1 is DFQATT and CDR2 SNEGSKA (reference sequence).

This clonotype was recorded a few times. The V gene is TRBV20-1, the J gene TRBJ2-1, with unresolved D. CDR1 DFQATT and CDR2 SNEGSKA come from the germline V gene (reference sequence). There are 12 residues in the CDR3. V gave up 3 bases and J gave up 5 bases, with 8 bases separating them. The CDR3 here is CSASRTNNEQFF. The CDR3 DNA sequence: TGCAGTGCTAGTCGGACGAACAATGAGCAGTTCTTC.

A few counts support this clonotype. V gene TRBV20-1 combines with J gene TRBJ2-7; TRBD2 is a possible D gene (6 bases). The germline gives CDR1 DFQATT, CDR2 SNEGSKA (reference sequence). Trimming took off 1 base at V and 1 base at J, with 11 bases between the two ends. The CDR3 spans 14 residues. The chain's CDR3 is CSARVGGNSYEQYF. In DNA form, the CDR3 reads TGCAGTGCTAGAGTGGGGGGAAATTCCTACGAGCAGTACTTC.

J is TRBJ2-1 and V is TRBV20-1; D is possibly TRBD2 (6 bases). The CDR3 runs 15 residues. V was cut by 6 bases and J by 0 bases, with 15 bases left in between. From germline, CDR1 is DFQATT and CDR2 SNEGSKA (reference sequence). CDR3 in DNA: TGCAGTGCGGCGGGGCGGAGTCTCTCCTACAATGAGCAGTTCTTC. This encodes CSAAGRSLSYNEQFF.

The table lists this clonotype with many counts. The V and J genes are TRBV7-2 and TRBJ2-5, with a tentative D call TRBD2 (5 bases). V lost 1 base to trimming and J lost 4 bases, with 16 bases between them. Per the germline V gene, CDR1 is SGHTA and CDR2 is FQGNSA. This CDR3 contains 16 residues. The CDR3 region has the DNA TGTGCCAGCAGCTTAGGGTTACTAGTAGGCTCAGAGACCCAGTACTTC. It encodes CASSLGLLVGSETQYF. The full variable domain, rest sourced from reference TRBV7-2 and TRBJ2-5, is GAGVSQSPSNKVTEKGKDVELRCDPISGHTALYWYRQSLGQGLEFLIYFQGNSAPDKSGLPSDRFSAERTGGSVSTLTIQRTQQEDSAVYLCASSLGLLVGSETQYFGPGTRLLVL.

The chain carries TRBV19 and TRBJ1-2, with D tentatively TRBD1 (6 bases). Germline CDR1 is LNHDA and CDR2 is SQIVND (reference sequence). The ends were cut back, 0 bases at V and 7 bases at J, with 15 bases in the middle. The CDR3 has 15 residues. The CDR3 spells CASSIDRGAIVGYTF. For the CDR3, the DNA is TGTGCCAGTAGTATAGATCGGGGGGCAATTGTTGGCTACACCTTC.

This clonotype was recorded at least ten times. This chain links TRBV29-1 with TRBJ2-3, with 10 bases that match TRBD1. This CDR3 spans 15 amino acids. The germline V gene encodes CDR1 SQVTM and CDR2 ANQGSEA. Unmatched junction bases numbered 8, after V lost 1 base and J lost 7 bases. CDR3 in amino acids: CSVEGQGAQRNTQYF. The CDR3 DNA reads as TGCAGCGTTGAAGGACAGGGGGCGCAAAGAAATACGCAGTATTTT.

This clonotype was counted only a few times. The CDR3: CASTGGRLAGEASYEQYF. CDR3 bases: TGTGCCAGCACCGGGGGAAGACTAGCGGGAGAAGCTTCCTACGAGCAGTACTTC. The chain has TRBV7-8 and TRBJ2-7; 12 nucleotides line up with TRBD2. The CDR3 runs to 18 residues. V lost 7 bases to trimming and J lost 1 base; unmatched junction nucleotides: 14. Looked up from germline, CDR1 is SGHVS and CDR2 is FQNEAQ.

This clonotype was detected a few times. DNA for the CDR3: TGTGCCAGCAGTTACTCAAGTGGAGCGTGGTCACCCCTCCACTTT. This codes for CASSYSSGAWSPLHF. V and J are TRBV6-5 and TRBJ1-6, with D unresolved. With 0 bases removed from V and 10 bases from J, the gap between germline ends came to 13 bases. Germline CDR1 reads MNHEY; CDR2 reads SVGAGI. The CDR3 runs 15 residues.

The chain joins TRBV28 to TRBJ1-5; the match to TRBD1 covers 8 bases. The length of the CDR3 is 15 residues. Germline values: CDR1 MDHEN, CDR2 SYDVKM. V lost 7 bases and J lost 1; bases outside the gene matches: 6. The CDR3 sequence is CASTSQGASNQPQHF. DNA of the CDR3: TGTGCCAGCACCTCGCAGGGGGCGAGCAATCAGCCCCAGCATTTT.

The rearrangement links TRBV20-1 to TRBJ2-5, with 10 bases lining up with TRBD1. Germline-derived CDR1 and CDR2 are DFQATT and SNEGSKA (reference sequence). V shed 4 bases, J shed 3 bases, and the junction held 5 bases outside the gene matches. The CDR3 runs to 14 residues. CDR3 protein: CSAIPGTGEETQYF. The CDR3 DNA is TGCAGTGCTATCCCCGGGACAGGGGAAGAGACCCAGTACTTC.

The V gene is TRBV12-3 or TRBV12-4, the J gene TRBJ2-3; TRBD2 aligns across 8 bases. The CDR3 covers 17 residues. V lost 6 bases to trimming and J lost 5 bases; unmatched junction nucleotides: 16. The CDR3: CASRVGSSGLNKDTQYF. CDR3 DNA: TGTGCCAGCAGAGTAGGGTCTAGCGGGCTGAACAAAGATACGCAGTATTTT.

This clonotype has a handful of counts. The V gene is TRBV6-5, the J gene TRBJ1-1; unclear D gene. Trimming removed 0 bases at V and 0 bases at J, with 8 bases between. Germline CDR1 MNHEY, CDR2 SVGAGI. This CDR3 has 15 residues. CDR3 DNA sequence: TGTGCCAGCAGTTACTCGGGGAGCATGAACACTGAAGCTTTCTTT. Encoded protein: CASSYSGSMNTEAFF.

This clonotype was seen only a few times. V usage is TRBV20-1 and J usage is TRBJ2-5; tentative D call: TRBD1 (6 bases). V lost 2 bases and J 0 bases, leaving 10 bases between the germline ends. Germline V CDR1 and CDR2: DFQATT, SNEGSKA (reference sequence). The length of the CDR3 is 14 residues. The chain's CDR3 is CSARRWDNQETQYF. The CDR3 region has the DNA TGCAGTGCTAGACGGTGGGACAACCAAGAGACCCAGTACTTC.

This clonotype was found once. This chain joins TRBV11-3 and TRBJ2-2; 7 bases are shared with TRBD2. In germline, CDR1 is SGHNT, CDR2 YENEEA. Losses at the gene ends were 5 bases for V and 2 bases for J; bases not matched to a gene: 8. The CDR3 contains 16 residues. CDR3 coding DNA: TGTGCCAGCAGCCCCGGCGCGACTAGCAACACCGGGGAGCTGTTTTTT. Translating it yields CASSPGATSNTGELFF.

The J gene is TRBJ1-5, the V gene TRBV9; D is unresolved. In germline, CDR1 is SGDLS, CDR2 YYNGEE. The CDR3 length is 15 residues. V was clipped by 3 bases and J by 6 bases, with 16 bases between them. The CDR3 loop is CASSADTVVGQPQHF. DNA of the CDR3: TGTGCCAGCAGCGCCGATACAGTGGTTGGTCAGCCCCAGCATTTT.

This clonotype was detected only a few times. This rearrangement joins TRBV12-3 or TRBV12-4 to TRBJ2-7; perhaps TRBD2 as D (5 bases). The CDR3 is 12 amino acids. V was trimmed by 5 bases and J by 6 bases, leaving 11 bases between them. The CDR3 region has the DNA TGTGCCAGCAGTCTCCTAGCAGGCGAGCAGTACTTC. Amino acids: CASSLLAGEQYF.

This clonotype has a handful of counts. The CDR3 sequence is CASSRDRVQNEQFF. CDR3 DNA sequence: TGTGCCAGCAGCCGGGACAGGGTTCAGAATGAGCAGTTCTTC. The chain joins TRBV5-6 to TRBJ2-1, with 9 positions matching TRBD1. This CDR3 spans 14 amino acids. Germline trimming cut 4 bases from V and 7 bases from J; bases unmatched to any gene: 6. The germline V gene encodes CDR1 SGHDT and CDR2 YYEEEE.

This clonotype was counted only a few times. The rearrangement uses TRBV18 and TRBJ2-5; D gene ambiguous. The CDR3 is 14 residues long. CDR1 KGHSH and CDR2 LQKENI come from the germline V gene. The V end was cut by 5 bases, the J end by 4 bases, with 14 bases between. In DNA form, the CDR3 reads TGTGCCAGCTCAGCGGACCTCTGGGGAGAGACCCAGTACTTC. Its protein is CASSADLWGETQYF.

Only a few counts were recorded for this clonotype. The genes are TRBV18 and TRBJ2-1; D call uncertain. The germline V gene encodes CDR1 KGHSH and CDR2 LQKENI. This CDR3 comprises 12 residues. V shed 6 bases and J shed 13 bases, with 16 bases lying between them. The CDR3 DNA sequence: TGTGCCAGCTCCCCTACCCTTGTGGCACAGTTCTTC. Translation gives CASSPTLVAQFF.

The rearrangement joins TRBV20-1 to TRBJ2-5, with TRBD2 matching over 10 bases. The CDR3 is 14 residues long. Germline CDR1 reads DFQATT; CDR2 reads SNEGSKA (reference sequence). The V and J ends lost 6 bases and 4 bases, in that order; junction bases with no gene match: 8. The CDR3: CSAGVAGGRETQYF. In DNA, the CDR3 is TGCAGTGCGGGGGTAGCGGGAGGCAGAGAGACCCAGTACTTC.

A few counts support this clonotype. The gene calls are TRBV9 and TRBJ1-4; D unclear. Trimming took 0 bases from V and 3 from J, leaving 3 bases between them. The CDR3 totals 13 residues. Germline CDR1 is SGDLS and CDR2 is YYNGEE. CDR3 nucleotide sequence: TGTGCCAGCAGCGTAGTCCCTAATGAAAAACTGTTTTTT. This codes for CASSVVPNEKLFF.

The J gene is TRBJ1-6, the V gene TRBV7-3; possible D gene TRBD1, 5 bases. Germline lookup yields CDR1 SGHTA and CDR2 FQGTGA. The V end lost 4 bases, the J end lost 11 bases, and 12 bases lay between the germline ends. CDR3 size: 13 residues. CDR3 protein: CASSSSEGTPLHF. Written as DNA, the CDR3 is TGTGCCAGCAGCTCCTCCGAGGGGACACCCCTCCACTTT.

The rearrangement links TRBV12-3 or TRBV12-4 to TRBJ1-2; D call uncertain. Trimming pared 3 bases from V and 6 bases from J, leaving 8 bases between. The CDR3 consists of 12 residues. CDR3 loop: CASSFAGNGYTF. For the CDR3, the DNA is TGTGCCAGCAGTTTTGCGGGTAATGGCTACACCTTC.

This clonotype was detected ten times or more. The chain employs TRBV29-1 and TRBJ2-5; TRBD2 matches 13 bases. Germline CDR1 reads SQVTM; CDR2 reads ANQGSEA. This CDR3 is 14 amino acids long. J lost 3 bases, V lost 4 bases, and 2 bases had no gene match. CDR3 in DNA: TGCAGCGTTGGGACTAGCGGGGGAGAAGAGACCCAGTACTTC. It translates to CSVGTSGGEETQYF.